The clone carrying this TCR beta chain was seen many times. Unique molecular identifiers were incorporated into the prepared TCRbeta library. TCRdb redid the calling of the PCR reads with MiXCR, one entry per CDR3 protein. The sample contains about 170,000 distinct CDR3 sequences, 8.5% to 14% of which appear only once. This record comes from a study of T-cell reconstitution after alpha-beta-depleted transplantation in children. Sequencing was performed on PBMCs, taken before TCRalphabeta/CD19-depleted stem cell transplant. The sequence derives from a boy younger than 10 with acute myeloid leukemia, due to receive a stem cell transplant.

CDR3 protein: CASSLWQGSGELFF. In DNA, the CDR3 is TGCGCCAGCAGCTTGTGGCAGGGTAGCGGGGAGCTGTTTTTT. V gene TRBV5-1 combines with J gene TRBJ2-2; D may be TRBD1 (5 bases). CDR1 and CDR2 from the germline V gene are SGHRS and YFSETQ. V was clipped by 1 base and J by 7 bases, with 11 bases between them. The CDR3 runs 14 residues. Supplemented by reference TRBV5-1 and TRBJ2-2, the full variable domain reads KAGVTQTPRYLIKTRGQQVTLSCSPISGHRSVSWYQQTPGQGLQFLFEYFSETQRNKGNFPGRFSGRQFSNSRSEMNVSTLELGDSALYLCASSLWQGSGELFFGEGSRLTVL.